Given below is one T cell receptor (beta chain) in context. Its antigen is currently unknown. The sample originates from a study of cytomegalovirus exposure and HLA in healthy donors. Study information: Later, an analysis reported that the 95 to 150 validation repertoires had used the same platform as the 550 to 750 first-cohort repertoires. Overall study results and limits: The finding came from a later analysis; first-cohort TCR clusters tended to co-occur in the 130 or so validation repertoires. Most sequenced TCRs were rare (though some public TCRs occurred in many donors).

Profiling relied on immunoSEQ multiplex PCR, and the TCRdb table lists in-frame clones only, not all of them. The sample lists approximately 220,000 clones; about 87% were seen once. V lost 6 bases, J lost 4 bases, and 2 bases stayed unmatched. In germline, CDR1 is MDHEN, CDR2 SYDVKM. The CDR3 runs to 13 residues. The chain links TRBV28 to TRBJ1-2; TRBD1 matches 10 bases. This TCR was recovered from a man aged 18 to 30 in good health and CMV-seronegative. Sequenced input: PBMCs. CDR3 DNA: TGTGCCAGCAGCAGGACAGGGGGCTATGGCTACACCTTC. This sequence encodes CASSRTGGYGYTF.